This T cell receptor beta chain was captured by sequencing in a study of cytomegalovirus exposure and HLA in healthy donors. Study results and caveats: A later analysis reportedly found that, within productive TCRs, an Asian-associated ancestry cluster had fewer N-insertions than the mean observed across the 666 donors. The listing of 150 to 200 TCR beta chains classed them as cytomegalovirus-associated.

The primer mix had 60 Vbeta and 13 Jbeta primers. Using immunoSEQ multiplex PCR, the repertoire was profiled, and TCRdb retains in-frame clones only, with some absent. The sample records 90,000 to 150,000 clones, 63% being singletons. Germline CDR1 is SGHRS and CDR2 is YFSETQ. The CDR3 has 18 amino acids. V was clipped by 0 bases and J by 6 bases, with 25 bases between them. Points on this clone: No antigen is known for it. The sample holds other DNA sequences that translate to the same CDR3.

The sequenced sample was PBMCs. This clonotype was obtained from a man in his forties in good health and CMV-seropositive. The chain uses TRBV5-1 and TRBJ2-7, with D perhaps matching TRBD1 (6 bases). CDR3 region: CASSLVGHLIGVLGEQYF. The CDR3 bases are TGCGCCAGCAGCTTGGTGGGACACCTGATCGGGGTCCTAGGCGAGCAGTACTTC.